Each of the 26 T cell receptor beta chains below was sequenced from the same sample in a study of shared clonotypes between healthy human individuals. The repertoire was sequenced with immunoSEQ multiplex PCR; TCRdb's copy has only in-frame clones and lacks some. The repertoire includes some 2.1 million clones, around 93% of them detected once, and over 1.5% sits in the top ten. CD8 cells classed as naive were CD45RO-negative and positively selected for CCR7, excluding terminally differentiated effector memory CD45RA+ cells. Sequencing used naive CD8+ T cells from PBMCs. The receptors come from a man aged 18 to 35 in good health. Some clones in this sample may be carry-over from other donors' samples.

The genes are TRBV7-9 and TRBJ1-2, with TRBD1 identical over 10 bases. CDR3 length: 15 residues. With 2 bases clipped from V and 2 bases from J, the junction kept 2 bases outside the gene matches. Germline V gene data show CDR1 as SEHNR and CDR2 as FQNEAQ (reference sequence). The CDR3 DNA reads as TGTGCCAGCAGCTTAACGACAGGGGGCAACTATGGCTACACCTTC. Translating gives CASSLTTGGNYGYTF. Full variable domain (outside the CDR3, taken from reference TRBV7-9 and TRBJ1-2): DTGVSQNPRHKITKRGQNVTFRCDPISEHNRLYWYRQTLGQGPEFLTYFQNEAQLEKSRLLSDRFSAERPKGSFSTLEIQRTEQGDSAMYLCASSLTTGGNYGYTFGSGTRLTVV.

The V gene is TRBV10-1, the J gene TRBJ1-1; possibly TRBD1 for D (6 bases). This CDR3 is built from 13 residues. Trimming cost V 3 bases and J 11 bases, with 16 bases left between them. The germline CDR1 and CDR2 sequences are WNHNN and SYGVQD (reference sequence). CDR3 in amino acids: CASSDLGTPLAFF. The CDR3 region has the DNA TGCGCCAGCAGTGATTTGGGGACACCCCTGGCTTTCTTT.

This sequence joins TRBV7-6 and TRBJ2-3; 7 bases line up with TRBD1. The CDR3 contains 17 residues. Germline trimming cut 5 bases from V and 0 bases from J; bases unmatched to any gene: 11. CDR1 is SGHVS and CDR2 is FNYEAQ in the germline V gene. This CDR3 reads CASSKRTGPQSTDTQYF. CDR3 bases: TGTGCCAGCAGCAAGAGGACAGGTCCCCAGAGCACAGATACGCAGTATTTT.

The chain joins TRBV7-9 to TRBJ2-7, with D perhaps matching TRBD1 (5 bases). Germline V gene data show CDR1 as SEHNR and CDR2 as FQNEAQ (reference sequence). CDR3 length equals 13 residues. Trimming stripped 5 bases from V and 3 bases from J, with 11 bases between. CDR3 protein: CASSGPRGYEQYF. The CDR3 DNA reads TGTGCCAGCAGCGGACCTAGGGGCTACGAGCAGTACTTC.

The V and J genes are TRBV18 and TRBJ2-5, with no clear D. CDR3 length: 14 residues. Trimming cost V 4 bases and J 0 bases, with 9 bases left between them. Germline V gene lookup returns CDR1 KGHSH and CDR2 LQKENI. The CDR3 DNA sequence: TGTGCCAGCTCACAACCCCGGAACCAAGAGACCCAGTACTTC. It specifies CASSQPRNQETQYF.

The V and J genes are TRBV6-6 and TRBJ2-5; no clear D. The end of the DNA fits TRBJ2-7 better, so the J call may be wrong. The CDR3 extends over 13 amino acids. CDR1 and CDR2 (germline): MNHNY, SVGAGI (reference sequence). The CDR3 is CASSYSGHREQYF. DNA of the CDR3: TGTGCCAGCAGTTACTCAGGGCATCGCGAGCAGTACTTC.

The chain joins TRBV4-3 to TRBJ2-1; 7 bases are a match to TRBD2. CDR1 and CDR2 (germline): LGHNA, YSLEER. Germline trimming cut 2 bases from V and 8 bases from J; bases unmatched to any gene: 12. The length of the CDR3 is 16 residues. The CDR3 protein is CASSQFFGGSLYEQFF. The CDR3 DNA is TGCGCCAGCAGCCAATTTTTCGGCGGGAGTCTATATGAGCAGTTCTTC.

This clone was recorded only once. The chain recombines TRBV7-8 with TRBJ2-6, with D perhaps matching TRBD1 (5 bases). Germline V gives CDR1 SGHVS, CDR2 FQNEAQ. The V end was cut by 2 bases, the J end by 2 bases, with 16 bases between. This CDR3 contains 18 residues. The CDR3: CASSLLGVPGTGANVLTF. CDR3 sequence (DNA): TGTGCCAGCAGCTTATTAGGGGTTCCCGGTACTGGGGCCAACGTCCTGACTTTC.

J is TRBJ2-5 and V is TRBV13, with D unclear. This CDR3 contains 12 residues. The germline V gene encodes CDR1 PRHDT and CDR2 FYEKMQ (reference sequence). Deletions cut 4 bases from V and 6 bases from J, with 9 bases between. The CDR3 DNA reads as TGTGCCAGCAGCTCCTTGTCGAAGACCCAGTACTTC. This codes for CASSSLSKTQYF.

This chain joins TRBV14 and TRBJ1-1; D uncertain. The CDR3 extends over 12 amino acids. V shed 3 bases and J shed 5 bases, with 7 bases lying between them. Germline V lookup: CDR1 SGHDN, CDR2 FVKESK. Here the CDR3 DNA reads TGTGCCAGCAGCCATCTCGGGACTGAAGCTTTCTTT. It encodes CASSHLGTEAFF.

The rearrangement joins TRBV20-1 to TRBJ1-2; no clear D. Trimming took off 6 bases at V and 7 bases at J, with 6 bases between the two ends. This CDR3 region has 9 residues. Germline values: CDR1 DFQATT, CDR2 SNEGSKA (reference sequence). The CDR3 is CSALFGYTF. In nucleotides, the CDR3 is TGCAGTGCCCTTTTTGGCTACACCTTC.

The sample holds one count of this clone. The chain links TRBV5-1 to TRBJ2-3; TRBD1 is a possible D gene (5 bases). This CDR3 region has 14 residues. Germline-derived CDR1 and CDR2 are SGHRS and YFSETQ. V gave up 4 bases and J gave up 4 bases, with 13 bases separating them. Here the CDR3 reads CASSLNRSPDTQYF. The CDR3 nucleotides read TGCGCCAGCAGCCTAAACAGGTCCCCAGATACGCAGTATTTT.

Details on this clone: The junction does not match germline at one end; this may be a read error. CDR3 DNA sequence: TGTGCCAGCGACCCGCCCGAAGCCTTCTTT. This translates into CASDPPEAFF. The rearrangement uses TRBV6-5 and TRBJ1-1; D is unresolved. CDR3 length: 10 residues. Germline V gene lookup returns CDR1 MNHEY and CDR2 SVGAGI.

The chain couples TRBV7-2 to TRBJ2-7; unclear D gene. Germline V gene data show CDR1 as SGHTA and CDR2 as FQGNSA. Between the trimmed V and J ends, which lost 4 bases and 8 bases, there was a span of 12 bases. The CDR3 loop spans 12 amino acids. CDR3 coding DNA: TGTGCCAGCAGCTACCGGGCCCAACAGCAGTACTTC. Its protein product is CASSYRAQQQYF.

The chain links TRBV27 to TRBJ2-2, with a weak D call TRBD2 (6 bases). Germline lookup yields CDR1 MNHEY and CDR2 SMNVEV (reference sequence). V lost 10 bases and J lost 0, with 12 bases in between. CDR3 length equals 14 residues. The CDR3, as DNA: TGTGCCACGGCTAGCGAGTCGAACACCGGGGAGCTGTTTTTT. This sequence encodes CATASESNTGELFF.

The chain couples TRBV4-3 to TRBJ2-1; D might be TRBD2 (5 bases). Germline CDR1 LGHNA, CDR2 YSLEER. V was clipped by 5 bases and J by 9 bases, with 17 bases between them. The CDR3 has 14 amino acids. CDR3 nucleotide sequence: TGCGCCAGCAGCGCCAAGTTGCTAGCATTTGAGCAGTTCTTC. Translating it yields CASSAKLLAFEQFF.

The chain carries TRBV27 and TRBJ2-7; D is perhaps TRBD2 (6 bases). The CDR3 runs 14 residues. The germline CDR1 and CDR2 sequences are MNHEY and SMNVEV (reference sequence). Deletions cut 8 bases from V and 5 bases from J, with 19 bases between. DNA for the CDR3: TGTGCCAGCCGGAGGGTTGAGGGTATCGACGAGCAGTACTTC. As protein: CASRRVEGIDEQYF.

This chain links TRBV27 with TRBJ2-7, with TRBD1 matching over 7 bases. The CDR3 extends over 16 amino acids. The J segment lost 2 bases and the V segment lost 6 bases, leaving 13 bases of the junction unmatched. Germline V gene lookup returns CDR1 MNHEY and CDR2 SMNVEV (reference sequence). The CDR3 protein is CASSPYPTGRPYEQYF. As DNA, the CDR3 is TGTGCCAGCAGCCCTTATCCGACAGGGCGTCCCTACGAGCAGTACTTC.

The V and J genes are TRBV4-2 and TRBJ2-1; 11 bases line up with TRBD2. This CDR3 has 19 amino acids. In germline, CDR1 is LGHNA, CDR2 YNFKEQ. The V gene end was trimmed by 4 bases and the J gene end by 4 bases; junction bases not matched to a gene: 15. The CDR3 reads CASSPTLAGGPLGYNEQFF. CDR3 nucleotide sequence: TGTGCCAGCAGCCCAACCCTAGCGGGAGGCCCCCTAGGTTACAATGAGCAGTTCTTC.

V and J are TRBV29-1 and TRBJ1-2; 11 positions agree with TRBD1. V was clipped by 3 bases and J by 0 bases; unmatched bases: 15. CDR1 SQVTM and CDR2 ANQGSEA come from the germline V gene. This CDR3 comprises 19 residues. The CDR3 DNA reads as TGCAGCGTTGATACCCTTACGGGACAGGGGGATCTAACTAACTATGGCTACACCTTC. Translation gives CSVDTLTGQGDLTNYGYTF.

The chain combines TRBV6-1 with TRBJ2-2; D may be TRBD1 (5 bases). This CDR3 has 14 residues. V lost 5 bases and J 4 bases, leaving 11 bases between the germline ends. In germline, CDR1 is MNHNS, CDR2 SASEGT. Here the CDR3 reads CASSQGRRTGELFF. In DNA form, the CDR3 reads TGTGCCAGCAGTCAGGGTAGGCGCACCGGGGAGCTGTTTTTT.

This chain joins TRBV5-1 and TRBJ2-5; 7 positions match TRBD2. The CDR3 is made up of 12 amino acids. In germline, CDR1 is SGHRS, CDR2 YFSETQ. The trim removed 9 bases at V and 7 bases at J, leaving 9 bases unmatched. The CDR3 protein is CATAAGGGTQYF. The DNA of the CDR3 is TGCGCCACCGCCGCGGGCGGGGGGACCCAGTACTTC.

The V and J genes are TRBV27 and TRBJ1-1; D is undetermined. CDR1 MNHEY and CDR2 SMNVEV come from the germline V gene (reference sequence). V was pared by 4 bases and J by 2 bases, with 17 bases between. The CDR3 length is 16 residues. CDR3 sequence: CASSWAGGERNTEAFF. Here the CDR3 DNA reads TGTGCCAGCAGTTGGGCTGGCGGAGAGAGAAACACTGAAGCTTTCTTT.

The rearrangement links TRBV6-6 to TRBJ2-5; no clear D gene. This CDR3 contains 15 residues. Germline V gives CDR1 MNHNY, CDR2 SVGAGI (reference sequence). The ends were cut back, 3 bases at V and 5 bases at J, with 16 bases in the middle. The CDR3 sequence: CASSYLKGLGETQYF. DNA for the CDR3: TGTGCCAGCAGTTATCTTAAGGGTTTAGGGGAGACCCAGTACTTC.

The CDR3 here is CASSLIGTSGTGSYEQYF. The CDR3 bases are TGTGCCAGCAGTTTGATTGGGACTAGCGGGACGGGTTCCTACGAGCAGTACTTC. The V call is TRBV27, the J call TRBJ2-7, with 13 bases matching TRBD2. This CDR3 has 18 residues. Per germline, CDR1 MNHEY and CDR2 SMNVEV (reference sequence). The ends lost 3 bases at V and 1 base at J; junction bases unmatched: 9.

The CDR3 region is CASSLQGYGANVLTF. The CDR3 bases are TGTGCCAGCAGCCTACAGGGTTACGGGGCCAACGTCCTGACTTTC. The chain uses TRBV7-3 and TRBJ2-6; a possible D gene is TRBD1 (6 bases). This CDR3 comprises 15 residues. CDR1 and CDR2 (germline): SGHTA, FQGTGA. The germline V and J ends were trimmed by 5 bases and 4 bases, with 12 bases remaining between them.